The following is a T cell receptor beta chain sequence with its context. The data are from a study of control samples from healthy donors and cancer patients. The germline CDR1 and CDR2 sequences are SNHLY and FYNNEI. Trimming shortened V by 4 bases and J by 3 bases, and 28 bases separated the two germline ends. This CDR3 has 20 residues. The repertoire was sequenced with immunoSEQ multiplex PCR; TCRdb's copy has only in-frame clones and lacks some. The sample lists 150,000 to 200,000 clones, 80% to 90% seen once, with under 5% in the top ten. This chain uses TRBV2 with TRBJ1-5; D may be TRBD1 (5 bases). Input material: blood. The sequence came from a woman between 25 and 40 years old in good health. The chain's CDR3 is CASSVFSPPRTGTLNQPQHF. The DNA of the CDR3 is TGTGCCAGCAGTGTATTTTCCCCCCCGAGAACCGGGACCCTCAATCAGCCCCAGCATTTT.